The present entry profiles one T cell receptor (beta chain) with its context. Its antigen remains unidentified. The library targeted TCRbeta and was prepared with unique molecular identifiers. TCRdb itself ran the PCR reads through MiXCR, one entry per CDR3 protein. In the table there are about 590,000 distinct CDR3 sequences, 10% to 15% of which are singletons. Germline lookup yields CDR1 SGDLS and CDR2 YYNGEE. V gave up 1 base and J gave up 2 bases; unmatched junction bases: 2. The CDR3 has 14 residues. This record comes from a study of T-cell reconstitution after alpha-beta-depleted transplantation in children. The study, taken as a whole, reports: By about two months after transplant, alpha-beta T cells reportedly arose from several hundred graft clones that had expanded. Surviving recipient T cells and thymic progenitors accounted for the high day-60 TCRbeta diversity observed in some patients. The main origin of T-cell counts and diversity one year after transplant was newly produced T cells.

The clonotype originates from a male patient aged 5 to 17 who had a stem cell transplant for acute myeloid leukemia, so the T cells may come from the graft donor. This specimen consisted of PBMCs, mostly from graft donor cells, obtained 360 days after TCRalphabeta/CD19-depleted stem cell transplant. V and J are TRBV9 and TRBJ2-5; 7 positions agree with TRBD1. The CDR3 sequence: CASSVSQGQETQYF. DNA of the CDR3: TGTGCCAGCAGCGTATCACAGGGGCAAGAGACCCAGTACTTC.